One TCR beta chain is described in this entry. The sample originates from a study of blood T cell dynamics during melanoma immunotherapy. The protocol was immunoSEQ multiplex PCR, while the TCRdb copy is restricted to in-frame clones and leaves out a portion. Here the sample spans 8,500 to 11,000 clones, 85% to 90% being singletons. Trimming removed 10 bases from V and 3 bases from J, with 13 bases in between. This CDR3 comprises 13 residues. Germline V gene lookup returns CDR1 ENHRY and CDR2 SYGVKD. Time point denoted: pre-treatment baseline. Sequenced here: blood, sampled from a patient treated with checkpoint blockade. V and J are TRBV10-3 and TRBJ2-4; D might be TRBD1 (6 bases). This clonotype was obtained from a human donor with melanoma. CDR3 sequence (DNA): TGTGCCACCCTGACAGGCGTCAAAAACATTCAGTACTTC. It translates to CATLTGVKNIQYF.